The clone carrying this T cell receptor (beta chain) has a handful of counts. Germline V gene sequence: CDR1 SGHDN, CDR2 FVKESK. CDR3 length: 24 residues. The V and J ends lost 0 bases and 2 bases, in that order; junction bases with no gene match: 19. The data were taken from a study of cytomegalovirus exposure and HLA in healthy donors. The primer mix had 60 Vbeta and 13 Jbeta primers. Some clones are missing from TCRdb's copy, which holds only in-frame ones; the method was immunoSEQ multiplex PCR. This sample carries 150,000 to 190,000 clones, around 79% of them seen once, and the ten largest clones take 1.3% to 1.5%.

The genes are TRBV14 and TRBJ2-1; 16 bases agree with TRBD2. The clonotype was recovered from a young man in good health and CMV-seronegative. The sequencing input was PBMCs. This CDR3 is CASSQDTLIPGLAGGPPTYNEQFF. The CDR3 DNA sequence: TGTGCCAGCAGCCAAGATACTTTAATTCCGGGACTAGCGGGAGGGCCCCCCACCTACAATGAGCAGTTCTTC.